This T cell receptor (beta chain) was captured in a study of blood T cells in healthy people across ages. Study results and limitations: Diversity of TCR beta correlated strongly with naive T cell percentage.

About this clonotype: Its antigen is as yet unknown.

CDR1 is MGHDK and CDR2 is SYGVNS in the germline V gene. The CDR3 has 16 residues. The trim removed 5 bases at V and 4 bases at J, leaving 13 bases unmatched. Primers used in a second PCR of about 7 to 12 cycles were a sample-barcoded 5' primer and a J-beta primer mix. Researchers report that each sample yielded at least 3 million CDR3-containing paired-end reads. TCRdb analysed the 5' RACE reads with MiXCR anew, one entry per CDR3 protein. The table shows over 1,300,000 distinct CDR3 sequences, with roughly 64% occurring only once. The sample consisted of blood. The sequence came from a man younger than 35 in good health. The rearrangement uses TRBV25-1 and TRBJ1-2, with 7 bases identical to TRBD1. The CDR3 region has the DNA TGTGCCAGCAGTTTGAATCTTGGCAGGGGGTTCTATGGCTACACCTTC. It specifies CASSLNLGRGFYGYTF.